This entry lists 15 T cell receptor beta chains sequenced from one sample in a study of CD8+ T cells in alopecia areata. Extracted from the samples, RNA was reverse transcribed into cDNA to serve as the sequencing template. Generated by immunoSEQ multiplex PCR, the TCRdb table keeps only in-frame clones and is missing some. This sample has fewer than 150,000 clones, with 65% to 90% found just once. As to treatment: oral pan-JAK inhibitor, 5-10 mg twice daily. The specimen was CD8+ T cells sorted from blood, collected at week 4, from a patient treated with tofacitinib. These receptors all come from a human donor with alopecia areata.

The rearrangement joins TRBV12-5 to TRBJ2-7; D perhaps matches TRBD1 (5 bases). The CDR3 runs to 14 residues. The V gene lost 5 bases and the J gene lost 0 bases, with 11 bases spanning the gap. The germline V gene encodes CDR1 LGHNT and CDR2 FRNRAP. The CDR3 DNA reads TGTGCTAGTGGTCATACAGGTGTCTCCTACGAGCAGTACTTC. Encoded protein: CASGHTGVSYEQYF.

V usage is TRBV2 and J usage is TRBJ2-7, with TRBD2 identical over 8 bases. V shed 7 bases and J 4 bases; nucleotides not matched to a gene: 12. Germline V gene sequence: CDR1 SNHLY, CDR2 FYNNEI. This CDR3 is built from 15 residues. In DNA form, the CDR3 reads TGTGCCAGCAATCACCCGGGGGGGGACTCGTACGAGCAGTACTTC. Translation gives CASNHPGGDSYEQYF.

As concerns this clone: Other DNA sequences in the same sample also yield this CDR3. The V call is TRBV29-1, the J call TRBJ1-5; 8 bases align to TRBD1. The CDR3 is made up of 13 amino acids. J was trimmed by 4 bases and V by 6 bases; bases with no gene match: 5. Germline CDR1 SQVTM, CDR2 ANQGSEA. CDR3 protein: CSVGTGSNQPQHF. CDR3 in DNA: TGCAGCGTGGGGACAGGTAGTAATCAGCCCCAGCATTTT.

This clone is a singleton in its sample. This chain connects TRBV7-6 to TRBJ2-7, with D unresolved. The CDR3 runs to 16 residues. Per germline, CDR1 SGHVS and CDR2 FNYEAQ. Trimming shortened V by 1 base and J by 0 bases, and 13 bases separated the two germline ends. The CDR3 DNA sequence: TGTGCCAGCAGCTTAGGGGGAACAGCCCTCTCCTACGAGCAGTACTTC. This sequence encodes CASSLGGTALSYEQYF.

The chain has TRBV2 and TRBJ2-7; D gene ambiguous. V was cut by 3 bases and J by 2 bases, with 14 bases left in between. The CDR3 contains 15 residues. The germline V gene has CDR1 SNHLY and CDR2 FYNNEI. CDR3 nucleotides: TGTGCCAGCAGTGACCCCAAAACCAATACCTACGAGCAGTACTTC. Encoded protein: CASSDPKTNTYEQYF.

This chain connects TRBV19 to TRBJ1-5, with 8 nucleotides matching TRBD1. CDR3 length: 16 residues. CDR1 is LNHDA, CDR2 SQIVND, per germline (reference sequence). The ends lost 5 bases at V and 6 bases at J; junction bases unmatched: 12. CDR3 bases: TGTGCCAGTAGTCACGTAGACAGGGGATCAAGTCAGCCCCAGCATTTT. Translation gives CASSHVDRGSSQPQHF.

The CDR3 loop reads CASSQTLVSEQYF. The CDR3 coding sequence is TGCGCCAGCAGCCAAACTCTAGTGTCCGAGCAGTACTTC. This rearrangement joins TRBV4-1 to TRBJ2-7; D gene ambiguous. The V and J ends lost 2 bases and 6 bases respectively, with 11 bases between them. The CDR3 covers 13 residues. Germline CDR1 is MGHRA and CDR2 is YSYEKL.

In nucleotides, the CDR3 is TGTGCCAGCAGCCAAAACGGACTGTTTTACGAGCAGTACTTC. Its protein is CASSQNGLFYEQYF. This chain joins TRBV7-9 and TRBJ2-7; D perhaps matches TRBD2 (5 bases). Germline assignment: CDR1 SEHNR and CDR2 FQNEAQ (reference sequence). The length of the CDR3 is 14 residues. Trimming removed 5 bases at V and 4 bases at J, with 15 bases between.

The chain combines TRBV7-9 with TRBJ1-1; D may be TRBD1 (5 bases). The CDR3 totals 15 residues. V lost 0 bases, J lost 1 base, and 9 bases lay in between. Germline V CDR1 and CDR2: SEHNR, FQNEAQ (reference sequence). In DNA, the CDR3 is TGTGCCAGCAGCTTAGCAACAGGCTCGAACACTGAAGCTTTCTTT. Protein sequence: CASSLATGSNTEAFF.

The chain combines TRBV19 with TRBJ1-1, with no clear D. The CDR3 loop spans 11 amino acids. With 7 bases removed from V and 4 bases from J, the gap between germline ends came to 7 bases. The germline V gene has CDR1 LNHDA and CDR2 SQIVND (reference sequence). The CDR3 DNA sequence: TGTGCCAGTAAAGCAGTCACTGAAGCTTTCTTT. Residues: CASKAVTEAFF.

The J gene is TRBJ1-1, the V gene TRBV4-3, with 7 bases lining up with TRBD1. The junction had 9 bases not matched to a gene; V was cut back by 1 base and J by 1 base. The CDR3 contains 17 residues. Germline V lookup: CDR1 LGHNA, CDR2 YSLEER. Here the CDR3 reads CASSQGVTGAKNTEAFF. For the CDR3, the DNA is TGCGCCAGCAGCCAAGGGGTAACAGGGGCCAAGAACACTGAAGCTTTCTTT.

This sequence joins TRBV27 and TRBJ2-1; D uncertain. Germline V gene lookup returns CDR1 MNHEY and CDR2 SMNVEV (reference sequence). This CDR3 spans 16 amino acids. V was trimmed by 6 bases and J by 1 base, leaving 16 bases between them. The DNA for the CDR3 is TGTGCCAGCAGCCCAACTCCGGGCGGTTCCTACAATGAGCAGTTCTTC. Translating it yields CASSPTPGGSYNEQFF.

The chain carries TRBV14 and TRBJ2-3, with 8 bases fitting TRBD2. The trim removed 2 bases at V and 4 bases at J, leaving 2 bases unmatched. The CDR3 length is 14 residues. Per germline, CDR1 SGHDN and CDR2 FVKESK. As DNA, the CDR3 is TGTGCCAGCAGCCAAATAGCGGGGTCAGATACGCAGTATTTT. It is translated as CASSQIAGSDTQYF.

The V and J genes are TRBV5-1 and TRBJ2-6; D could derive from TRBD1 or TRBD2 (5 bases each). V dropped 4 bases and J dropped 0 bases, with 11 bases sitting between them. Germline CDR1 SGHRS, CDR2 YFSETQ. The CDR3 consists of 16 residues. CDR3 DNA sequence: TGCGCCAGCAGCCGGGACGGATACTCTGGGGCCAACGTCCTGACTTTC. This translates into CASSRDGYSGANVLTF.

The chain uses TRBV5-1 and TRBJ1-4; D uncertain. The V end lost 4 bases, the J end lost 0 bases, and 10 bases lay between the germline ends. The CDR3 extends over 15 amino acids. CDR1 SGHRS and CDR2 YFSETQ come from the germline V gene. The CDR3 nucleotides are TGCGCCAGCAGCCCGCGGGGTTCAACTAATGAAAAACTGTTTTTT. Encoded protein: CASSPRGSTNEKLFF. Full variable domain (outside the CDR3, taken from reference TRBV5-1 and TRBJ1-4): KAGVTQTPRYLIKTRGQQVTLSCSPISGHRSVSWYQQTPGQGLQFLFEYFSETQRNKGNFPGRFSGRQFSNSRSEMNVSTLELGDSALYLCASSPRGSTNEKLFFGSGTQLSVL.